What follows describes a single T cell receptor (beta chain). Here immunoSEQ multiplex PCR was the method, and the copy in TCRdb shows in-frame clones only, minus some. The sample has under 80,000 clones, approximately 86% seen once; the top ten hold 1%. The data are from a study of blood T cell repertoires in COVID-19. Study details: Some COVID-19 samples were acute and others convalescent; all came from the United States, Italy and Spain.

This sequence was found in a man between 65 and 80 years old with acute or convalescent COVID-19. The sample consisted of peripheral blood.

This CDR3 reads CASSFGLAGETQYF. DNA for the CDR3: TGTGCCAGCAGCTTTGGACTAGCAGGGGAGACCCAGTACTTC. The V and J genes are TRBV5-5 and TRBJ2-5; 8 nucleotides match TRBD2. The CDR3 is 14 amino acids. J was trimmed by 5 bases and V by 2 bases; bases with no gene match: 5. The germline gives CDR1 SGHKS, CDR2 YYEKEE (reference sequence). Drawing the rest from reference TRBV5-5 and TRBJ2-5, the complete variable domain is DAGVTQSPTHLIKTRGQQVTLRCSPISGHKSVSWYQQVLGQGPQFIFQYYEKEERGRGNFPDRFSARQFPNYSSELNVNALLLGDSALYLCASSFGLAGETQYFGPGTRLLVL.